This T cell receptor beta chain was profiled in a study of T cells after somatic rescue of genetic block. Comment on this clone: The sample has other DNA sequences that encode this CDR3 too.

TCRdb's table, derived via immunoSEQ multiplex PCR, lists solely in-frame clones and lacks some. The profile shows around 70,000 clones, 85% to 95% of them singletons. Per the germline V gene, CDR1 is SEHNR and CDR2 is FQNEAQ (reference sequence). The CDR3 is 17 amino acids. V dropped 1 base and J dropped 5; count of bases not matched to a gene: 8. Sequenced material: peripheral blood mononuclear cells (PBMCs). The TCR was taken from a man aged 40-55 years. The chain couples TRBV7-9 to TRBJ2-3; 11 nucleotides match TRBD2. CDR3 DNA sequence: TGTGCCAGCAGCTTAGGCCTAGCGGGAGGAGCTGAAGATACGCAGTATTTT. This sequence encodes CASSLGLAGGAEDTQYF.